Below are 10 T cell receptor beta chains sequenced from a single sample in a study of blood T cell repertoires in COVID-19. Only in-frame clones appear in the TCRdb table, and some are missing; sequencing was by immunoSEQ multiplex PCR. The table has 200,000 to 300,000 clones, about 80% seen once. The sequencing sample was made of peripheral blood. These receptors were obtained from an elderly man with acute or convalescent COVID-19.

The chain couples TRBV27 to TRBJ2-7, with TRBD1 matching 11 bases. Germline V lookup: CDR1 MNHEY, CDR2 SMNVEV (reference sequence). CDR3 length: 14 amino acids. The J segment lost 5 bases and the V segment lost 6 bases, leaving 6 bases of the junction unmatched. CDR3 sequence reads: CASRGGQGAHEQYF. CDR3 bases: TGTGCCAGCAGGGGAGGACAGGGGGCCCACGAGCAGTACTTC.

This chain links TRBV27 with TRBJ2-3; 7 nucleotides match TRBD1. The CDR3 runs 16 residues. From germline, CDR1 is MNHEY and CDR2 SMNVEV (reference sequence). V shed 4 bases and J 4 bases; nucleotides not matched to a gene: 11. CDR3 residues: CASSSYRGHRADTQYF. Here the CDR3 DNA reads TGTGCCAGCAGTTCCTACAGGGGACATAGGGCAGATACGCAGTATTTT.

This rearrangement joins TRBV3-1 (or the pseudogene TRBV3-2) to TRBJ2-1; D perhaps matches TRBD2 (6 bases). Germline V lookup: CDR1 LGHDT, CDR2 YNNKEL (reference sequence). The V end lost 1 base, the J end lost 15 bases, and 16 bases lay between the germline ends. The CDR3 is 13 amino acids. CDR3 region: CASSQALGGRRFF. DNA for the CDR3: TGTGCCAGCAGCCAAGCCCTGGGGGGTAGGCGGTTCTTC.

The chain links TRBV5-4 to TRBJ1-1, with 9 bases that match TRBD1. This CDR3 region has 16 residues. Germline V gives CDR1 SGHNT, CDR2 YYREEE (reference sequence). Trimming cost V 1 base and J 5 bases; bases outside gene matches: 9. CDR3 region: CASSLRQGGRWTEAFF. CDR3 in DNA: TGTGCCAGCAGCTTGAGACAGGGGGGTCGGTGGACTGAAGCTTTCTTT.

This clone has a handful of counts. The chain couples TRBV9 to TRBJ1-5; D might be TRBD1 (5 bases). CDR3 length: 15 residues. Trimming removed 3 bases at V and 3 bases at J, with 13 bases between. Germline loops: CDR1 SGDLS, CDR2 YYNGEE. This CDR3 is CASSEGNRLNQPQHF. The CDR3 region has the DNA TGTGCCAGCAGCGAGGGGAACAGGCTCAATCAGCCCCAGCATTTT.

The rearrangement uses TRBV10-3 and TRBJ1-5; tentatively, D is TRBD1 (5 bases). CDR3 length: 15 residues. V shed 3 bases and J shed 4 bases, with 13 bases lying between them. CDR1 and CDR2 from the germline V gene are ENHRY and SYGVKD. The CDR3 sequence: CAISDPRQINQPQHF. The DNA for the CDR3 is TGTGCCATCAGTGACCCTCGACAGATAAATCAGCCCCAGCATTTT.

The V and J genes are TRBV29-1 and TRBJ2-7; D might be TRBD1 (5 bases). This CDR3 has 14 residues. Deletions cut 4 bases from V and 5 bases from J, with 18 bases between. Germline lookup yields CDR1 SQVTM and CDR2 ANQGSEA. CDR3 loop: CSVVVGAGYDEQYF. CDR3 DNA sequence: TGCAGCGTTGTGGTTGGGGCAGGGTACGACGAGCAGTACTTC.

The chain uses TRBV18 and TRBJ1-2; TRBD1 might be the D (6 bases). The germline V and J ends were trimmed by 3 bases and 6 bases, with 20 bases remaining between them. Germline V gene data show CDR1 as KGHSH and CDR2 as LQKENI. The CDR3 has 16 residues. The CDR3 sequence is CASSPSVGALLHGYTF. The CDR3 coding sequence is TGTGCCAGCTCACCCTCAGTGGGGGCCCTACTCCATGGCTACACCTTC.

The chain recombines TRBV3-1 (or the pseudogene TRBV3-2) with TRBJ2-7; TRBD2 agrees at 10 bases. V shed 2 bases and J 1 base; nucleotides not matched to a gene: 11. CDR1 is LGHDT, CDR2 YNNKEL, per germline (reference sequence). The CDR3 has 18 amino acids. The CDR3 DNA reads TGTGCCAGCAGCCAACAGCACGGTAGCGGGGGGATTTCCTACGAGCAGTACTTC. Translated: CASSQQHGSGGISYEQYF.

V usage is TRBV14 and J usage is TRBJ1-1; the D gene is possibly TRBD1 (5 bases). This CDR3 has 15 residues. Trimming removed 4 bases at V and 0 bases at J, with 12 bases between. The germline V gene has CDR1 SGHDN and CDR2 FVKESK. The CDR3 region is CASSPLGGMNTEAFF. In DNA, the CDR3 is TGTGCCAGCAGCCCCCTCGGGGGGATGAACACTGAAGCTTTCTTT. Combining the CDR3 with reference TRBV14 and TRBJ1-1 gives the whole variable domain EAGVTQFPSHSVIEKGQTVTLRCDPISGHDNLYWYRRVMGKEIKFLLHFVKESKQDESGMPNNRFLAERTGGTYSTLKVQPAELEDSGVYFCASSPLGGMNTEAFFGQGTRLTVV.